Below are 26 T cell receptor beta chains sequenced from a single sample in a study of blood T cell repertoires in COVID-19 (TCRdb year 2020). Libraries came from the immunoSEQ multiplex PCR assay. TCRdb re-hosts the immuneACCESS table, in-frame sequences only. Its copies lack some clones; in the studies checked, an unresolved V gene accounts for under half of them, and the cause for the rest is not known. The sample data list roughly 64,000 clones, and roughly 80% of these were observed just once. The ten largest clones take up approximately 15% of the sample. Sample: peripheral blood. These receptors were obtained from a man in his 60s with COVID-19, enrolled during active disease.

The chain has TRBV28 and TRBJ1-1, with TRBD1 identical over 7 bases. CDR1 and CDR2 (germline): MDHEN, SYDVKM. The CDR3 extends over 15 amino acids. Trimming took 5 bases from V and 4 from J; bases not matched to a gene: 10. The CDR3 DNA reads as TGTGCCAGCAGTGATTTACAGGGGCCGGCCACTGAAGCTTTCTTT. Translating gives CASSDLQGPATEAFF.

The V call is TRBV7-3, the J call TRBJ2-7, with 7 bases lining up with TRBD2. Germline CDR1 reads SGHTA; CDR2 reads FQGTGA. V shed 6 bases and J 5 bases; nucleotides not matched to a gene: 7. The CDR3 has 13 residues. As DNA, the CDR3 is TGTGCCAGCAGGCAAACGGGGGGAAACGAGCAGTACTTC. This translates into CASRQTGGNEQYF.

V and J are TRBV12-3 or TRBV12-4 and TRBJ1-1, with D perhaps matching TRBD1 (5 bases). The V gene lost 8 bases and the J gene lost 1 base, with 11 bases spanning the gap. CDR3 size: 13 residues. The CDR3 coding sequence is TGTGCCAGCGTCTTCGGGGGGAACACTGAAGCTTTCTTT. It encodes CASVFGGNTEAFF.

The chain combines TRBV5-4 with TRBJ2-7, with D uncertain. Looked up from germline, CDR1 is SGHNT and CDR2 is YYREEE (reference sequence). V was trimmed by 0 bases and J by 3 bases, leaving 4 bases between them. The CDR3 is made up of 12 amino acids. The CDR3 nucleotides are TGTGCCAGCAGCTTGGAGCTCTACGAGCAGTACTTC. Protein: CASSLELYEQYF.

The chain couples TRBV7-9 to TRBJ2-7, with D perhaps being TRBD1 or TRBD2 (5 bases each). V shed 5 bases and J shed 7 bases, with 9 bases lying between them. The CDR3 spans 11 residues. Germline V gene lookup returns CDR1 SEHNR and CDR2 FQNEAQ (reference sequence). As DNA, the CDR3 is TGTGCCAGCAGCATAGAGGGGGAGCAGTACTTC. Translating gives CASSIEGEQYF.

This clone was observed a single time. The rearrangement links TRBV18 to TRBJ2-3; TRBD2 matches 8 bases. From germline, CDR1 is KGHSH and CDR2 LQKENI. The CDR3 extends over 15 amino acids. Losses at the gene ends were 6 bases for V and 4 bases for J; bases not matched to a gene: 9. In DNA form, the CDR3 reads TGTGCCAGCTCCATAGCGGGAAACTCCCCAGATACGCAGTATTTT. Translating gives CASSIAGNSPDTQYF.

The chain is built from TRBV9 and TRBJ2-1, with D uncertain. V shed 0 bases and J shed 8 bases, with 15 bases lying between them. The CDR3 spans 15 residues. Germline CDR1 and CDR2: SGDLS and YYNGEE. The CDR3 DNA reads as TGTGCCAGCAGCGTAGTTGAGAATCTCTTCGATGAGCAGTTCTTC. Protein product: CASSVVENLFDEQFF.

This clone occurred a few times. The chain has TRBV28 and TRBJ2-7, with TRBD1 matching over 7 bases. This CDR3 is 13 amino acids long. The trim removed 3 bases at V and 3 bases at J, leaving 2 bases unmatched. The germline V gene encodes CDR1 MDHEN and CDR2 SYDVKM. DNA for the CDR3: TGTGCCAGCAGTTTCGGACAGGACTACGAGCAGTACTTC. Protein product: CASSFGQDYEQYF.

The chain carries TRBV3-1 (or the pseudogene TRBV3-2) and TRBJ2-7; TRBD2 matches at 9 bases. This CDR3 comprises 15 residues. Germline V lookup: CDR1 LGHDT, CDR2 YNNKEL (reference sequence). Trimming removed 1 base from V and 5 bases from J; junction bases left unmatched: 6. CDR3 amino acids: CASSQASSGIHEQYF. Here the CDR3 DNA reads TGTGCCAGCAGCCAAGCGTCTAGCGGGATCCACGAGCAGTACTTC.

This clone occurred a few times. The CDR3 here is CASSKWRSTDTQYF. In DNA form, the CDR3 reads TGTGCCAGCAGCAAATGGCGGAGCACAGATACGCAGTATTTT. The V and J genes are TRBV21-1 and TRBJ2-3; no DNA check was done on the table's D call, TRBD2. TRBV21-1 is marked as a pseudogene. This CDR3 spans 14 amino acids.

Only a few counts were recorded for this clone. The CDR3 spells CASSTPRGSGVPEQYF. Written as DNA, the CDR3 is TGTGCCAGCAGCACCCCCAGAGGAAGCGGGGTCCCCGAGCAGTACTTC. The J gene is TRBJ2-7, the V gene TRBV11-2; 7 bases match TRBD2. The CDR3 spans 16 residues. The ends lost 5 bases at V and 6 bases at J; junction bases unmatched: 16. The germline gives CDR1 SGHAT, CDR2 FQNNGV.

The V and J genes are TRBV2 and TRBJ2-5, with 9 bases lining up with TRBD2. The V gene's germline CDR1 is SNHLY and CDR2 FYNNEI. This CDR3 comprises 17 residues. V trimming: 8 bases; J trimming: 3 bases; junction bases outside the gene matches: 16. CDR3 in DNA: TGTGCCAGCGGGGTAAGCCTAGCGGGGCCTTACGAAGAGACCCAGTACTTC. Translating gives CASGVSLAGPYEETQYF.

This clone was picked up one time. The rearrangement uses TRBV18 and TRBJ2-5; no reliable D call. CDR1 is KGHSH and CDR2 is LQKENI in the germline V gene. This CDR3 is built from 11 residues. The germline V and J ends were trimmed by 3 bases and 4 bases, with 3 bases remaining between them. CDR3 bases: TGTGCCAGCTCACCTCTAGAGACCCAGTACTTC. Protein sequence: CASSPLETQYF. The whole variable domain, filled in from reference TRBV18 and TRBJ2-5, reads NAGVMQNPRHLVRRRGQEARLRCSPMKGHSHVYWYRQLPEEGLKFMVYLQKENIIDESGMPKERFSAEFPKEGPSILRIQQVVRGDSAAYFCASSPLETQYFGPGTRLLVL.

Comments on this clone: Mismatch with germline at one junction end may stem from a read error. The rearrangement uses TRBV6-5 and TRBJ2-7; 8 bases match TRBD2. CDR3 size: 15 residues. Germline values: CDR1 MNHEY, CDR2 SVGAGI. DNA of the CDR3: TGTGCCAGCAGTTACGGGGGACTAGTCTCCCACGAGCAGTACTTC. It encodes CASSYGGLVSHEQYF.

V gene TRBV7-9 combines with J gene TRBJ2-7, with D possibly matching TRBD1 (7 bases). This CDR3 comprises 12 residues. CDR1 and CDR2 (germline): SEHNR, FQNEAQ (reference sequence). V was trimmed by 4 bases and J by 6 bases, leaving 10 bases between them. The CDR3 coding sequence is TGTGCCAGCAGCTCCAGGGGGGTCGAGCAGTACTTC. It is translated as CASSSRGVEQYF.

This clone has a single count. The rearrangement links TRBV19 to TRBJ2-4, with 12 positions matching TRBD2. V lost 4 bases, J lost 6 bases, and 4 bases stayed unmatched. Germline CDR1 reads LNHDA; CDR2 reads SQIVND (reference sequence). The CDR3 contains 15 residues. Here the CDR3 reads CASSTSGGAGNIQYF. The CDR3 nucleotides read TGTGCCAGTAGTACTAGCGGGGGGGCTGGAAACATTCAGTACTTC. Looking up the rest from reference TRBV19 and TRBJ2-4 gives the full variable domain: DGGITQSPKYLFRKEGQNVTLSCEQNLNHDAMYWYRQDPGQGLRLIYYSQIVNDFQKGDIAEGYSVSREKKESFPLTVTSAQKNPTAFYLCASSTSGGAGNIQYFGAGTRLSVL.

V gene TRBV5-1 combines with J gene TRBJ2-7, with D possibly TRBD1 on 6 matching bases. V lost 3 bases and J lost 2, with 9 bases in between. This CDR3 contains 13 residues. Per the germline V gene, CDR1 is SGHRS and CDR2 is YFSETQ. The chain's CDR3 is CASSYGQTYEQYF. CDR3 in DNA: TGCGCCAGCAGCTATGGACAGACCTACGAGCAGTACTTC.

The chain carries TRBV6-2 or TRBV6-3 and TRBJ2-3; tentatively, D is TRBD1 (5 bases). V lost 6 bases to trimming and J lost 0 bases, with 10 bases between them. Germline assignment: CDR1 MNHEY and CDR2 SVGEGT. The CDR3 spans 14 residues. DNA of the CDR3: TGTGCCAGCAGCGTCTGGGGCAGCACAGATACGCAGTATTTT. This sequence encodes CASSVWGSTDTQYF.

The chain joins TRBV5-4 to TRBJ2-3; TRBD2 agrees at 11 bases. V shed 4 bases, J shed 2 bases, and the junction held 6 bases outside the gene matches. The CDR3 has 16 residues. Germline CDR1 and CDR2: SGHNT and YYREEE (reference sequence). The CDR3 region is CASSPATSGNTDTQYF. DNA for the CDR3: TGTGCCAGCAGCCCGGCGACTAGCGGGAACACAGATACGCAGTATTTT.

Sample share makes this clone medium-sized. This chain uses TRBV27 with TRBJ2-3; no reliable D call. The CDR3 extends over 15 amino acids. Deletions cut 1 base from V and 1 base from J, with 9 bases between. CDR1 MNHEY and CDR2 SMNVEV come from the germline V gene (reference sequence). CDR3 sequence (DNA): TGTGCCAGCAGTTTATGGGCCGCCGGCACAGATACGCAGTATTTT. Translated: CASSLWAAGTDTQYF.

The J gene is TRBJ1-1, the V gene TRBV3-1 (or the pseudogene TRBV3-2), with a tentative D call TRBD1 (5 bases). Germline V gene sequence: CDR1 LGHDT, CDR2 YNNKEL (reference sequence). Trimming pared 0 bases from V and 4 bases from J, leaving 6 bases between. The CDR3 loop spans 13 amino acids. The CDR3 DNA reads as TGTGCCAGCAGCCAAGAAAGGGGCACTGAAGCTTTCTTT. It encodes CASSQERGTEAFF.

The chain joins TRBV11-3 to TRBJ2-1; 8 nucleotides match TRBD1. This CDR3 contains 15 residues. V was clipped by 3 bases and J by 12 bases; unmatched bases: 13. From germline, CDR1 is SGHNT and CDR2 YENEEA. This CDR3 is CASSFTFRTGQGQFF. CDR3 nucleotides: TGTGCCAGCAGCTTTACTTTTCGGACAGGGCAAGGGCAGTTCTTC. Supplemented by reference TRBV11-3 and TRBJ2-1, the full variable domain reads EAGVVQSPRYKIIEKKQPVAFWCNPISGHNTLYWYLQNLGQGPELLIRYENEEAVDDSQLPKDRFSAERLKGVDSTLKIQPAELGDSAVYLCASSFTFRTGQGQFFGPGTRLTVL.

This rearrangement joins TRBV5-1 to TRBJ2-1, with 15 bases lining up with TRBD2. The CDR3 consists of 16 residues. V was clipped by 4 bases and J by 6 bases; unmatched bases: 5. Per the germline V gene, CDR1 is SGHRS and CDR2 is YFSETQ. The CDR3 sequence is CASSTGLAGGLNEQFF. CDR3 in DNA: TGCGCCAGCAGCACGGGACTAGCGGGAGGCCTCAATGAGCAGTTCTTC.

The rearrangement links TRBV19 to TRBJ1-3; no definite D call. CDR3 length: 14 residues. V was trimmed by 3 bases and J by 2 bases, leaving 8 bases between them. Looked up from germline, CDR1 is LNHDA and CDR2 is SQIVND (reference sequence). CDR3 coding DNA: TGTGCCAGTAGTATCCGAGGAGCTGGAAACACCATATATTTT. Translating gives CASSIRGAGNTIYF.

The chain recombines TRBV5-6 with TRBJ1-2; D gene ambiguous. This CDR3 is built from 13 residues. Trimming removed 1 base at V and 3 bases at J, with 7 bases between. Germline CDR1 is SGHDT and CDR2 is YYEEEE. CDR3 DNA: TGTGCCAGCAGCTTGAATATTCACTATGGCTACACCTTC. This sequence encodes CASSLNIHYGYTF.

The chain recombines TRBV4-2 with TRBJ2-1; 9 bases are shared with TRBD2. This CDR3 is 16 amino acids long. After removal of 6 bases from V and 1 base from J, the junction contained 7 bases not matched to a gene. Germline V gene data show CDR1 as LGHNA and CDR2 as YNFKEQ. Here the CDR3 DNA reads TGTGCCAGCAGGGTCAATAGCGGGAGATCCTACAATGAGCAGTTCTTC. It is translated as CASRVNSGRSYNEQFF.